Sequencing of this TCR beta chain was carried out in a study of shared T cell receptors in the human thymus. V was pared by 0 bases and J by 3 bases, with 23 bases between. There are 19 residues in the CDR3. The germline V gene has CDR1 KGHSH and CDR2 LQKENI. This clone was observed a single time. Method: immunoSEQ multiplex PCR; TCRdb's copy keeps in-frame clones and lacks some. The table records around 340,000 clones, about 95% of them present only once. The TCR comes from a human donor. The chain couples TRBV18 to TRBJ1-1; D perhaps matches TRBD1 (5 bases). Sequences were obtained from thymocytes. CDR3 loop: CASSPPLGRVGSLDTEAFF. The CDR3 bases are TGTGCCAGCTCACCACCCCTGGGCAGGGTGGGGAGTTTGGACACTGAAGCTTTCTTT.